This TCR beta chain was captured by sequencing in a study of blood T cell repertoires in COVID-19. Study information: Material from acute and convalescent COVID-19 was sourced from the United States, Italy and Spain.

TCRdb keeps only in-frame clones here, not all; method: immunoSEQ multiplex PCR. The data contain around 65,000 clones, less than 85% of them singletons. CDR3 length: 14 amino acids. V shed 1 base and J shed 4 bases, with 11 bases lying between them. CDR1 is SGHDN, CDR2 FVKESK, per germline. Comment on this clone: Distinct nucleotide sequences in the sample also encode this CDR3.

The TCR comes from a man at least 80 years old with active COVID-19. V usage is TRBV14 and J usage is TRBJ2-7; TRBD1 is a possible D gene (5 bases). Sequenced sample: peripheral blood. As DNA, the CDR3 is TGTGCCAGCAGCCAAGGGCAGGGTGGATACGAGCAGTACTTC. Translated: CASSQGQGGYEQYF.